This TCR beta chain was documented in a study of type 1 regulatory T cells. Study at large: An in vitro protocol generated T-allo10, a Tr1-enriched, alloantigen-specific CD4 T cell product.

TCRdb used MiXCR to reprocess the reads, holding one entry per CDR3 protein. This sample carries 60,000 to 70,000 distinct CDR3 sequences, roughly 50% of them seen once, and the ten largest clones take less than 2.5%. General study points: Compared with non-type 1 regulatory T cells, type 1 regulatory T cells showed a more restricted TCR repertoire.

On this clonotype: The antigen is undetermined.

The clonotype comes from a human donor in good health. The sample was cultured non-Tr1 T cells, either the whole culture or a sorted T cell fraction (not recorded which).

This CDR3 reads CATQSPAADSPLHF. CDR3 DNA: TGTGCCACCCAGTCCCCCGCAGCGGATTCACCCCTCCACTTT. The chain recombines TRBV27 with TRBJ1-6; D call uncertain. CDR1 is MNHEY and CDR2 is SMNVEV in the germline V gene (reference sequence). Trimming cost V 10 bases and J 8 bases, with 18 bases left between them. The CDR3 contains 14 residues.